This T cell receptor beta chain was found in a study of blood T cell repertoires in COVID-19. For the study at large: Samples of COVID-19 (acute and convalescent) were obtained from the United States, Italy and Spain. Sources were T cells, B-cell-depleted T cells, or PBMCs; the material itself was cDNA or gDNA.

In the original analysis: Researchers report that nucleated cell counts were estimated from reference gene primer amplification. TCRdb keeps only in-frame clones here, not all; method: immunoSEQ multiplex PCR. The D gene and trimming were derived from the DNA, and the V and J assignments and clone size from that table. The table has 10,000 or so clones, roughly four fifths seen once. Trimming took 0 bases from V and 6 from J, leaving 6 bases between them. The CDR3 length is 12 residues. Looked up from germline, CDR1 is LGHNA and CDR2 is YSLEER. This sequence originates from a human donor in a cohort sampled during active COVID-19. Sample: peripheral blood. The chain is built from TRBV4-3 and TRBJ2-7, with unresolved D. The CDR3 loop is CASSQEIGEQYF. As DNA, the CDR3 is TGCGCCAGCAGCCAAGAAATCGGCGAGCAGTACTTC.